This T cell receptor (beta chain) derives from a study of T cells in Graves' hyperthyroidism and ophthalmopathy. V lost 1 base and J lost 5; bases outside the gene matches: 10. Germline assignment: CDR1 MGHRA and CDR2 YSYEKL. This CDR3 region has 16 residues. Notes on the study in general: Expanded thyroid clonotypes (above 0.001) were mostly also found in blood.

Authors of the study amplified TCR beta CDR3 regions from RNA transcripts. The HTBI primer set was used in a first-round RT-PCR of the TCR CDR3. TCRdb independently ran MiXCR on the multiplex PCR reads; one entry per CDR3 protein. The sample contains around 350,000 distinct CDR3 sequences, roughly a sixth of which appear only once. About this clonotype itself: The antigen is not known.

V and J are TRBV4-1 and TRBJ2-7; TRBD2 matches at 8 bases. Sequencing input: blood. The receptor's source is a woman in her twenties or thirties with Graves' hyperthyroidism that later progressed to Graves' ophthalmopathy. The CDR3 reads CASSQARSGGQNEQYF. The CDR3 coding sequence is TGCGCCAGCAGCCAAGCCCGCTCGGGGGGGCAGAACGAGCAGTACTTC.